Listed below are T cell receptor beta chains from one sample, sequenced in a study of T cell responses to AZD1222 COVID-19 vaccine. Some clones are missing from TCRdb's copy, which holds only in-frame ones; the method was immunoSEQ multiplex PCR. The data contain under 150,000 clones, about 92% of them singletons. The source was peripheral blood, collected 28 days after the second AZD1222 dose. The receptor source for this set is an adult who received the AZD1222 COVID-19 vaccine. Both conserved end residues are part of each CDR3. D genes are given only for firm matches. Part of the rows lack a size; the others show once, few, many or a class for expanded clones.

- | TRBJ1-2 | TRBV6-5 | TRBD1 | TGTGCCAGCAGTCCAGACAGGGGATTTGGCTACACCTTC | CASSPDRGFGYTF
- | TRBJ2-7 | TRBV7-9 | TRBD2 | TGTGCCAGCAGCACTGGAGGCGGGAGCTACGAGCAGTACTTC | CASSTGGGSYEQYF
- | TRBJ2-2 | TRBV28 | - | TGTGCCAGCAGTTTCTCTGTTAACACCGGGGAGCTGTTTTTT | CASSFSVNTGELFF
- | TRBJ1-1 | TRBV12-3/TRBV12-4 | - | TGTGCCAGCAGTTTAGACAGCAACACTGAAGCTTTCTTT | CASSLDSNTEAFF
- | TRBJ2-7 | TRBV19 | - | TGTGCCAGTAGTATAGCGTCTAGGTCCTACGAGCAGTACTTC | CASSIASRSYEQYF
- | TRBJ1-1 | TRBV7-9 | - | TGTGCCAGCAGCTTATCTGCGAACACTGAAGCTTTCTTT | CASSLSANTEAFF
- | TRBJ2-6 | TRBV9 | TRBD2 | TGTGCCAGCAGCGCCGCGGGGGGGGCCCCTGGGGCCAACGTCCTGACTTTC | CASSAAGGAPGANVLTF
- | TRBJ1-3 | TRBV28 | - | TGTGCCAGCAGTTCGAATGGACTGAGCTCTGGAAACACCATATATTTT | CASSSNGLSSGNTIYF
- | TRBJ2-1 | TRBV1 | - | TGCACCAGCAGCCAAGAAGAGTGGAGAAGTGAGCAGTTCTTC | CTSSQEEWRSEQFF
- | TRBJ1-4 | TRBV7-3 | TRBD1 | TGTGCCAGCAGCCGAGGGGGCGCGGGTAAAAAACTGTTTTTT | CASSRGGAGKKLFF
- | TRBJ1-5 | TRBV7-2 | - | TGTGCCAGCAGCTCTACCCCCTGGGGTCAGCCCCAGCATTTT | CASSSTPWGQPQHF
- | TRBJ2-1 | TRBV23-1 | TRBD2 | TGCGCCAGCAGTCAATCGAGGGAGACTAGCGGGAGCAGGGACAATGAGCAGTTCTTC | CASSQSRETSGSRDNEQFF
- | TRBJ2-5 | TRBV2 | TRBD2 | TGTGCCAGCAGCGAGGGACTAGTACAAGAGACCCAGTACTTC | CASSEGLVQETQYF
once | TRBJ1-2 | TRBV5-1 | - | TGCGCCAGCAGCTTGTTCCAGGGAATTAATAACTATGGCTACACCTTC | CASSLFQGINNYGYTF